Each of the 30 T cell receptor beta chains below was sequenced from the same sample in a study of cytomegalovirus exposure and HLA in healthy donors. PCR used 60 Vbeta primers and 13 Jbeta primers. Only in-frame clones appear in the TCRdb table, and some are missing; sequencing was by immunoSEQ multiplex PCR. The repertoire has 40,000 or so clones, roughly 81% of them found once; the top ten carry 6.3%. The sequencing input was PBMCs. These TCRs come from a man aged 30 to 45 in good health and CMV-seronegative.

The chain employs TRBV7-9 and TRBJ2-1, with D hard to call. This CDR3 region has 11 residues. The V and J ends lost 5 bases and 7 bases respectively, with 6 bases between them. Germline CDR1 is SEHNR and CDR2 is FQNEAQ (reference sequence). Here the CDR3 reads CASSQLNEQFF. The CDR3 nucleotides are TGTGCCAGCAGCCAATTGAATGAGCAGTTCTTC.

This chain connects TRBV4-2 to TRBJ2-7; 10 positions agree with TRBD2. Trimming took 4 bases from V and 6 from J; bases not matched to a gene: 9. Germline CDR1 is LGHNA and CDR2 is YNFKEQ. The CDR3 runs 15 residues. CDR3 amino acids: CASSPEASGRSEQYF. Here the CDR3 DNA reads TGTGCCAGCAGCCCAGAGGCTAGCGGGAGATCCGAGCAGTACTTC.

The chain is built from TRBV9 and TRBJ2-4; weak D call: TRBD2 (6 bases). Germline assignment: CDR1 SGDLS and CDR2 YYNGEE. The CDR3 loop spans 15 amino acids. Trimming stripped 3 bases from V and 6 bases from J, with 16 bases between. The DNA of the CDR3 is TGTGCCAGCAGCGGGGACGGGGGAGTGGGAAACATTCAGTACTTC. This encodes CASSGDGGVGNIQYF.

This clone was found once. The gene calls are TRBV11-2 and TRBJ1-1; D unclear. Deletions cut 4 bases from V and 6 bases from J, with 6 bases between. This CDR3 region has 11 residues. Germline-derived CDR1 and CDR2 are SGHAT and FQNNGV. The CDR3 sequence is CASSSPSEAFF. In DNA form, the CDR3 reads TGTGCCAGCAGCTCCCCCTCTGAAGCTTTCTTT.

The rearrangement links TRBV2 to TRBJ1-5; TRBD1 matches at 8 bases. V lost 6 bases, J lost 3 bases, and 1 base stayed unmatched. There are 13 residues in the CDR3. The germline V gene has CDR1 SNHLY and CDR2 FYNNEI. The CDR3 coding sequence is TGTGCCAGCAGGGGACAGGTCAATCAGCCCCAGCATTTT. Translated, it gives CASRGQVNQPQHF.

This clone was counted between two and nine times. The chain couples TRBV7-2 to TRBJ2-7; 15 nucleotides line up with TRBD2. CDR3 length equals 16 residues. Losses at the gene ends were 5 bases for V and 7 bases for J; bases not matched to a gene: 9. CDR1 and CDR2 (germline): SGHTA, FQGNSA. The CDR3 sequence is CASSNQRGLAGGEQYF. The CDR3 nucleotides are TGTGCCAGCAGCAATCAAAGGGGACTAGCGGGAGGTGAGCAGTACTTC.

The V call is TRBV10-1, the J call TRBJ2-7; D gene unclear. Per germline, CDR1 WNHNN and CDR2 SYGVQD (reference sequence). V gave up 5 bases and J gave up 2 bases, with 10 bases separating them. The CDR3 is 13 residues long. Here the CDR3 reads CASSPRNAYEQYF. The CDR3, as DNA: TGCGCCAGCAGTCCGCGAAACGCCTACGAGCAGTACTTC.

By share, this clone counts as medium-sized. The chain uses TRBV27 and TRBJ2-1, with D perhaps matching TRBD2 (5 bases). V gave up 5 bases and J gave up 7 bases, with 12 bases separating them. The CDR3 has 13 amino acids. The V gene's germline CDR1 is MNHEY and CDR2 SMNVEV (reference sequence). Written as DNA, the CDR3 is TGTGCCAGCAGTCCTAGCCCTTGGAATGAGCAGTTCTTC. This codes for CASSPSPWNEQFF.

This clone was seen a single time. This chain links TRBV9 with TRBJ2-3; maybe TRBD2 (6 bases). This CDR3 spans 16 amino acids. V lost 0 bases and J 0 bases, leaving 11 bases between the germline ends. The germline gives CDR1 SGDLS, CDR2 YYNGEE. CDR3 bases: TGTGCCAGCAGCGTAGCGGGCGGGGCAAGCACAGATACGCAGTATTTT. Translated: CASSVAGGASTDTQYF.

V and J are TRBV2 and TRBJ2-7; TRBD1 matches 10 bases. V lost 6 bases to trimming and J lost 4 bases; unmatched junction nucleotides: 9. The CDR3 has 15 amino acids. Germline values: CDR1 SNHLY, CDR2 FYNNEI. The CDR3 sequence is CASRTGGPNSYEQYF. In DNA form, the CDR3 reads TGTGCCAGCAGGACAGGGGGCCCAAACTCGTACGAGCAGTACTTC.

The chain has TRBV4-1 and TRBJ2-3, with 8 nucleotides matching TRBD2. The CDR3 contains 16 residues. The germline V gene has CDR1 MGHRA and CDR2 YSYEKL. V shed 1 base and J 1 base; nucleotides not matched to a gene: 4. CDR3 DNA: TGCGCCAGCAGCCAAGCTCGGGGGGGCGGCACAGATACGCAGTATTTT. Its translation: CASSQARGGGTDTQYF.

The V gene is TRBV5-1, the J gene TRBJ2-1; 12 nucleotides line up with TRBD2. There are 15 residues in the CDR3. With 0 bases clipped from V and 6 bases from J, the junction kept 1 base outside the gene matches. CDR1 is SGHRS, CDR2 YFSETQ, per germline. The CDR3: CASSLETSGGNEQFF. The DNA for the CDR3 is TGCGCCAGCAGCTTGGAGACTAGCGGGGGCAATGAGCAGTTCTTC.

The genes are TRBV27 and TRBJ2-5, with 7 bases identical to TRBD2. The DNA end favors TRBJ2-7, so the J call may be wrong. Germline values: CDR1 MNHEY, CDR2 SMNVEV (reference sequence). CDR3 length: 15 residues. The CDR3 loop is CASSPGLGIVHEQYF. CDR3 nucleotide sequence: TGTGCCAGCAGCCCCGGACTAGGGATCGTCCACGAGCAGTACTTC.

The CDR3 sequence is CAWSVAVRPYEQYF. In DNA form, the CDR3 reads TGTGCCTGGAGTGTAGCGGTCAGACCCTACGAGCAGTACTTC. The chain couples TRBV30 to TRBJ2-7; D possibly corresponds to TRBD2 (5 bases). The CDR3 totals 14 residues. Between the trimmed V and J ends, which lost 0 bases and 2 bases, there was a span of 11 bases. Germline CDR1 GTSNPN, CDR2 SVGIG (reference sequence).

The V and J genes are TRBV19 and TRBJ1-1; TRBD1 matches 8 bases. V lost 7 bases to trimming and J lost 6 bases; unmatched junction nucleotides: 13. CDR3 length equals 15 residues. Germline V lookup: CDR1 LNHDA, CDR2 SQIVND (reference sequence). For the CDR3, the DNA is TGTGCCAGTATCAGGGACAGGCCAGGAATTGCTGAAGCTTTCTTT. Translated, it gives CASIRDRPGIAEAFF. The full variable domain, in which reference TRBV19 and TRBJ1-1 provide the parts outside the CDR3, is DGGITQSPKYLFRKEGQNVTLSCEQNLNHDAMYWYRQDPGQGLRLIYYSQIVNDFQKGDIAEGYSVSREKKESFPLTVTSAQKNPTAFYLCASIRDRPGIAEAFFGQGTRLTVV.

The V and J genes are TRBV6-5 and TRBJ1-6; 7 bases are a match to TRBD1. Looked up from germline, CDR1 is MNHEY and CDR2 is SVGAGI. There are 16 residues in the CDR3. The V gene end was trimmed by 3 bases and the J gene end by 13 bases; junction bases not matched to a gene: 15. DNA for the CDR3: TGTGCCAGCAGTTATGCCGCCGGGACAGCCTGGGGCCCCCTCCACTTT. Its translation is CASSYAAGTAWGPLHF.

This chain uses TRBV6-5 with TRBJ1-2; 8 nucleotides agree with TRBD1. Germline V gene sequence: CDR1 MNHEY, CDR2 SVGAGI. The CDR3 loop spans 12 amino acids. J lost 6 bases, V lost 5 bases, and 2 bases had no gene match. DNA for the CDR3: TGTGCCAGCAGTACGACAGGGGATGGCTACACCTTC. Encoded protein: CASSTTGDGYTF.

This rearrangement joins TRBV7-6 to TRBJ2-1; D is ambiguous. The germline CDR1 and CDR2 sequences are SGHVS and FNYEAQ. With 1 base removed from V and 0 bases from J, the gap between germline ends came to 7 bases. The CDR3 is 15 residues long. In DNA form, the CDR3 reads TGTGCCAGCAGCTTAGTTTTAAACTCCTACAATGAGCAGTTCTTC. Protein sequence: CASSLVLNSYNEQFF. The variable domain in full, with the rest retrieved from reference TRBV7-6 and TRBJ2-1, is GAGVSQSPRYKVTKRGQDVALRCDPISGHVSLYWYRQALGQGPEFLTYFNYEAQQDKSGLPNDRFSAERPEGSISTLTIQRTEQRDSAMYRCASSLVLNSYNEQFFGPGTRLTVL.

This chain connects TRBV7-3 to TRBJ2-6; 11 positions agree with TRBD1. The V segment lost 8 bases and the J segment 3 bases; nucleotides outside the gene matches: 6. Germline V gives CDR1 SGHTA, CDR2 FQGTGA. CDR3 length equals 16 residues. CDR3 protein: CASGGQGALGANVLTF. CDR3 sequence (DNA): TGTGCCAGCGGCGGACAGGGGGCTCTTGGGGCCAACGTCCTGACTTTC.

The chain uses TRBV19 and TRBJ2-1; 10 nucleotides line up with TRBD1. After removal of 1 base from V and 2 bases from J, the junction contained 2 bases not matched to a gene. Per the germline V gene, CDR1 is LNHDA and CDR2 is SQIVND (reference sequence). This CDR3 spans 16 amino acids. The CDR3 coding sequence is TGTGCCAGTAGTATAGGCGGGACAGGGGCCTACAATGAGCAGTTCTTC. It specifies CASSIGGTGAYNEQFF.

In its sample, this clone was seen once. CDR3 loop: CASSDSREQYF. The CDR3 DNA follows: TGTGCCAGCAGTGACAGTCGCGAGCAGTACTTC. The chain combines TRBV6-5 with TRBJ2-7, with D perhaps TRBD1 (5 bases). CDR1 and CDR2 (germline): MNHEY, SVGAGI. The CDR3 contains 11 residues. V was trimmed by 5 bases and J by 6 bases, leaving 8 bases between them.

The V and J genes are TRBV6-1 and TRBJ1-2; no clear D. Germline V CDR1 and CDR2: MNHNS, SASEGT. V lost 0 bases and J 6 bases, leaving 14 bases between the germline ends. The CDR3 runs to 15 residues. Written as DNA, the CDR3 is TGTGCCAGCAGTGAAGCGGCCAGTTCACCAGATGGCTACACCTTC. Its protein is CASSEAASSPDGYTF.

This clone appeared a few times. V gene TRBV6-5 combines with J gene TRBJ1-1; no reliable D call. The CDR3 covers 13 residues. The ends were cut back, 1 base at V and 7 bases at J, with 10 bases in the middle. In germline, CDR1 is MNHEY, CDR2 SVGAGI. The CDR3 protein is CASSYLAVHEAFF. Written as DNA, the CDR3 is TGTGCCAGCAGTTACTTAGCAGTGCATGAAGCTTTCTTT.

The chain joins TRBV10-2 to TRBJ1-5; D is ambiguous. This CDR3 has 14 residues. Looked up from germline, CDR1 is WSHSY and CDR2 is SAAADI. V lost 0 bases, J lost 2 bases, and 5 bases lay in between. The CDR3 coding sequence is TGCGCCAGCAGTGAGTCGCGGGGCAATCAGCCCCAGCATTTT. This sequence encodes CASSESRGNQPQHF.

V is TRBV29-1 and J is TRBJ2-1; 11 bases align to TRBD2. The CDR3 runs to 15 residues. The germline V gene has CDR1 SQVTM and CDR2 ANQGSEA. Trimming cost V 6 bases and J 4 bases; bases outside gene matches: 8. The CDR3 DNA reads as TGCAGCGTCGCTCCGGGACTAGCGGAGTACAATGAGCAGTTCTTC. Translated, it gives CSVAPGLAEYNEQFF.

The chain employs TRBV6-5 and TRBJ1-2, with TRBD1 as a possible D gene (6 bases). The CDR3 sequence is 13 residues long. Germline CDR1 MNHEY, CDR2 SVGAGI. Trimming stripped 0 bases from V and 7 bases from J, with 9 bases between. As DNA, the CDR3 is TGTGCCAGCAGTTACTCGGGACAATTTGGCTACACCTTC. This translates into CASSYSGQFGYTF.

The J gene is TRBJ1-2, the V gene TRBV5-1, with TRBD1 matching over 12 bases. The CDR3 has 16 residues. V shed 4 bases and J 9 bases; nucleotides not matched to a gene: 13. Germline-derived CDR1 and CDR2 are SGHRS and YFSETQ. The DNA for the CDR3 is TGCGCCAGCAGCCTACTTGGAGACGGGACAGGGGGCAGCTACACCTTC. It codes for CASSLLGDGTGGSYTF.

With respect to this clone: The same CDR3 also results from other DNA sequences found in this sample. The chain is built from TRBV28 and TRBJ1-2; 8 bases map to TRBD1. V lost 3 bases to trimming and J lost 5 bases; unmatched junction nucleotides: 5. This CDR3 has 14 amino acids. Germline V gives CDR1 MDHEN, CDR2 SYDVKM. This chain's CDR3 is CASSFGQGAYGYTF. The CDR3 bases are TGTGCCAGCAGTTTCGGGCAGGGGGCGTATGGCTACACCTTC.

Points on this clone: The same CDR3 arises from other DNA sequences in this sample as well. The rearrangement joins TRBV5-4 to TRBJ2-5, with TRBD1 matching 7 bases. The V gene's germline CDR1 is SGHNT and CDR2 YYREEE (reference sequence). This CDR3 comprises 14 residues. With V trimmed by 2 bases and J by 1 base, 2 bases remained unmatched. The CDR3 loop is CASSFNRGQETQYF. The DNA of the CDR3 is TGTGCCAGCAGCTTTAACAGGGGCCAAGAGACCCAGTACTTC.

The genes are TRBV7-2 and TRBJ1-1; D gene unclear. Trimming removed 2 bases at V and 1 base at J, with 5 bases between. This CDR3 comprises 13 residues. Germline V gene sequence: CDR1 SGHTA, CDR2 FQGNSA. Here the CDR3 reads CASSLQENTEAFF. In nucleotides, the CDR3 is TGTGCCAGCAGCTTACAGGAGAACACTGAAGCTTTCTTT.